These T cell receptor beta chains were read from a single sample in a study of blood T cell repertoires in COVID-19. Method: immunoSEQ multiplex PCR; TCRdb's copy keeps in-frame clones and lacks some. The sample shows fewer than 250,000 clones, less than 85% of them seen only once. Material: peripheral blood. All receptors derive from a woman aged 50 to 60 with acute or convalescent COVID-19. CDR3s include the opening cysteine and the closing phenylalanine or tryptophan. A D gene is named only where the DNA matches it firmly. Clone size appears in some rows only: once, few, many, or a class for an expanded clone.

V gene: TRBV7-2
D gene: TRBD2
J gene: TRBJ2-1
clone size: .
CDR3 protein: CASSLVASGTGEQFF
CDR3 DNA: TGTGCCAGCAGCTTAGTGGCTAGCGGCACCGGGGAGCAGTTCTTC

V gene: TRBV4-3
D gene: TRBD2
J gene: TRBJ2-1
clone size: .
CDR3 protein: CASSQDLPGLAGGTSYNEQFF
CDR3 DNA: TGCGCCAGCAGCCAAGATCTTCCGGGACTAGCGGGAGGGACCTCCTACAATGAGCAGTTCTTC

V gene: TRBV4-3
D gene: TRBD2
J gene: TRBJ2-3
clone size: .
CDR3 protein: CASSQKIGSAGGRTDTQYF
CDR3 DNA: TGCGCCAGCAGCCAAAAAATTGGTTCAGCGGGAGGCAGAACAGATACGCAGTATTTT

V gene: TRBV7-9
D gene: .
J gene: TRBJ2-2
clone size: .
CDR3 protein: CASSLMTGGELFF
CDR3 DNA: TGTGCCAGCAGCCTTATGACGGGCGGGGAGCTGTTTTTT

V gene: TRBV3-1/TRBV3-2
D gene: .
J gene: TRBJ2-7
clone size: .
CDR3 protein: CASSRFSGGKEQYF
CDR3 DNA: TGTGCCAGCAGCCGCTTTTCCGGGGGTAAAGAGCAGTACTTC

V gene: TRBV18
D gene: TRBD2
J gene: TRBJ2-7
clone size: few
CDR3 protein: CASSSRASGSYEQYF
CDR3 DNA: TGTGCCAGCTCATCACGAGCTAGCGGGAGCTACGAGCAGTACTTC

V gene: TRBV11-2
D gene: TRBD2
J gene: TRBJ2-7
clone size: .
CDR3 protein: CASSLLAGGPGEQYF
CDR3 DNA: TGTGCCAGCAGCTTATTAGCGGGAGGGCCGGGGGAGCAGTACTTC

V gene: TRBV6-5
D gene: .
J gene: TRBJ2-1
clone size: .
CDR3 protein: CASSWGLASYNEQFF
CDR3 DNA: TGTGCCAGCAGTTGGGGCCTCGCCTCCTACAATGAGCAGTTCTTC

V gene: TRBV15
D gene: .
J gene: TRBJ1-2
clone size: .
CDR3 protein: CATSIGLYGYTF
CDR3 DNA: TGTGCCACCAGCATTGGACTATATGGCTACACCTTC

V gene: TRBV6-5
D gene: .
J gene: TRBJ1-1
clone size: .
CDR3 protein: CASSYSGEPEAFF
CDR3 DNA: TGTGCCAGCAGTTACAGCGGGGAACCAGAAGCTTTCTTT